This TCR beta chain was recorded in a study of OX40 agonist ivuxolimab in advanced cancers. Study-level information: Participants, around 80% male, averaged roughly 60 years of age, ranging from about 23 to 90. One hepatocellular carcinoma and a couple of cutaneous melanoma patients partially responded. Study-wide results and limits: Clonal expansion among partial responders at 0.1-3.0 mg/kg ranked near the lowest.

Some clones are missing from TCRdb's copy, which holds only in-frame ones; the method was immunoSEQ multiplex PCR. The sample has 55,000 to 75,000 clones, roughly nine tenths seen once; the top ten hold approximately 1%. Concerning this clone: Its antigen is undetermined.

The sequence derives from an adult with an advanced solid tumor such as melanoma, head and neck, liver or kidney cancer. The sample consisted of CD4+ or CD8+ T cells sorted from blood, taken in a trial of the OX40 agonist ivuxolimab.

CDR3 protein: CASTRGGLADEQFF. CDR3 bases: TGTGCCAGCACCCGAGGGGGGCTAGCCGATGAGCAGTTCTTC. The chain joins TRBV27 to TRBJ2-1; D is perhaps TRBD1 or TRBD2 (6 bases each). V lost 7 bases and J 8 bases, leaving 18 bases between the germline ends. Germline loops: CDR1 MNHEY, CDR2 SMNVEV (reference sequence). CDR3 length: 14 residues.